This T cell receptor beta chain appears in the sequencing data of a study of blood T cells in healthy people across ages. The donors, aged about 6 to 95, were healthy Caucasians from Russia. Each of the donors had roughly 10 milliliters of peripheral blood drawn into EDTA-treated Vacutainer tubes. The table lists this clonotype with a few counts. Antigen: not known. Whole-study results and caveats: Compared with aged donors, long-lived donors showed fewer expanded clones, suggesting selection.

V lost 8 bases and J lost 11; bases outside the gene matches: 14. This CDR3 has 14 amino acids. CDR1 SGHAT and CDR2 FQNNGV come from the germline V gene. A second about 7 to 12 cycle PCR used barcoded and J-beta primers. The study obtained at least 3 million CDR3-containing paired-end reads from every sample. TCRdb passed the 5' RACE reads through MiXCR, listing each CDR3 protein once. The sample shows about 570,000 distinct CDR3 sequences, about 26% of them seen only once. Source material: blood. V usage is TRBV11-2 and J usage is TRBJ1-1; 10 nucleotides align to TRBD1. This TCR was recovered from a woman aged 70-85 years in good health. This CDR3 reads CASYTTTGGSRAFF. In nucleotides, the CDR3 is TGTGCCAGCTATACAACGACAGGGGGCTCAAGGGCTTTCTTT.